These 27 T cell receptor beta chains originate from one sample sequenced in a study of OX40 agonist ivuxolimab in advanced cancers. TCRdb keeps only in-frame clones here, not all; method: immunoSEQ multiplex PCR. The sample lists 77,000 or so clones; over 80% were seen once. The specimen comprised CD4+ or CD8+ T cells sorted from blood, sampled in a trial of the OX40 agonist ivuxolimab. Receptor source: an adult with an advanced solid tumor such as melanoma, head and neck, liver or kidney cancer.

V and J are TRBV13 and TRBJ2-1; 8 bases line up with TRBD2. The CDR3 spans 15 residues. Trimming cost V 6 bases and J 2 bases; bases outside gene matches: 6. Germline assignment: CDR1 PRHDT and CDR2 FYEKMQ (reference sequence). Written as DNA, the CDR3 is TGTGCCAGCAGGCAAAGCGGGAGTACCTACAATGAGCAGTTCTTC. Protein: CASRQSGSTYNEQFF.

Note on this clone: Other DNA sequences of this sample code for an identical CDR3. The J gene is TRBJ1-1, the V gene TRBV27; D uncertain. V lost 4 bases, J lost 0 bases, and 6 bases lay in between. The CDR3 extends over 13 amino acids. Germline V gene data show CDR1 as MNHEY and CDR2 as SMNVEV (reference sequence). The CDR3 region has the DNA TGTGCCAGCAGTTATAGAGTGAACACTGAAGCTTTCTTT. It specifies CASSYRVNTEAFF.

The V gene is TRBV28, the J gene TRBJ2-5; 8 bases line up with TRBD1. V was pared by 5 bases and J by 4 bases, with 6 bases of the junction left unmatched. This CDR3 has 14 amino acids. Germline V gene lookup returns CDR1 MDHEN and CDR2 SYDVKM. CDR3 protein: CASSATGVRETQYF. CDR3 sequence (DNA): TGTGCCAGCAGTGCGACAGGGGTTCGAGAGACCCAGTACTTC.

This rearrangement joins TRBV2 to TRBJ2-2; TRBD2 agrees at 9 bases. Germline assignment: CDR1 SNHLY and CDR2 FYNNEI. Germline trimming cut 2 bases from V and 0 bases from J; bases unmatched to any gene: 1. The CDR3 has 16 residues. This chain's CDR3 is CASSELAGSNTGELFF. The DNA for the CDR3 is TGTGCCAGCAGTGAACTAGCGGGATCGAACACCGGGGAGCTGTTTTTT.

The chain joins TRBV7-3 to TRBJ1-1; D is perhaps TRBD1 (5 bases). Trimming took off 5 bases at V and 1 base at J, with 11 bases between the two ends. The CDR3 runs to 14 residues. Germline-derived CDR1 and CDR2 are SGHTA and FQGTGA. Here the CDR3 reads CASSVGTENTEAFF. The DNA of the CDR3 is TGTGCCAGCAGCGTAGGGACGGAGAACACTGAAGCTTTCTTT. The full variable domain, in which reference TRBV7-3 and TRBJ1-1 provide the parts outside the CDR3, is GAGVSQTPSNKVTEKGKYVELRCDPISGHTALYWYRQSLGQGPEFLIYFQGTGAADDSGLPNDRFFAVRPEGSVSTLKIQRTERGDSAVYLCASSVGTENTEAFFGQGTRLTVV.

The V and J genes are TRBV27 and TRBJ2-7; 8 nucleotides align to TRBD1. Germline V gene sequence: CDR1 MNHEY, CDR2 SMNVEV (reference sequence). V dropped 6 bases and J dropped 2; count of bases not matched to a gene: 3. The CDR3 runs to 13 residues. CDR3 region: CASRRTGPYEQYF. The CDR3 bases are TGTGCCAGCAGACGGACAGGGCCCTACGAGCAGTACTTC.

The V and J genes are TRBV19 and TRBJ1-1; 8 bases are shared with TRBD1. The germline V gene has CDR1 LNHDA and CDR2 SQIVND (reference sequence). This CDR3 comprises 14 residues. V shed 3 bases and J 2 bases; nucleotides not matched to a gene: 2. The chain's CDR3 is CASSMTGANTEAFF. In DNA, the CDR3 is TGTGCCAGTAGTATGACAGGGGCCAACACTGAAGCTTTCTTT.

The gene calls are TRBV28 and TRBJ2-1; D is possibly TRBD1 or TRBD2 (5 bases each). The CDR3 sequence is 14 residues long. Germline V lookup: CDR1 MDHEN, CDR2 SYDVKM. V lost 3 bases to trimming and J lost 9 bases, with 15 bases between them. In nucleotides, the CDR3 is TGTGCCAGCAGTTTCGGTGGGGGTCGGGGTGAGCAGTTCTTC. It yields the protein CASSFGGGRGEQFF.

The chain carries TRBV2 and TRBJ2-5; D not certain. Germline CDR1 is SNHLY and CDR2 is FYNNEI. Trimming pared 1 base from V and 4 bases from J, leaving 10 bases between. This CDR3 region has 14 residues. CDR3 in amino acids: CASSEGSQRETQYF. In nucleotides, the CDR3 is TGTGCCAGCAGTGAAGGGTCACAGAGAGAGACCCAGTACTTC.

The J gene is TRBJ2-1, the V gene TRBV4-2; tentative D call: TRBD2 (5 bases). V lost 0 bases, J lost 9 bases, and 15 bases lay in between. This CDR3 region has 15 residues. Germline-derived CDR1 and CDR2 are LGHNA and YNFKEQ. CDR3 protein: CASSQDRTQWREQFF. Here the CDR3 DNA reads TGTGCCAGCAGCCAAGATCGGACTCAGTGGCGTGAGCAGTTCTTC.

This sequence joins TRBV19 and TRBJ2-4; 10 bases map to TRBD2. The CDR3 is made up of 15 amino acids. CDR1 LNHDA and CDR2 SQIVND come from the germline V gene (reference sequence). V lost 4 bases to trimming and J lost 7 bases; unmatched junction nucleotides: 7. CDR3 protein: CASSTLAGGANIQYF. For the CDR3, the DNA is TGTGCCAGTAGTACCTTAGCGGGAGGTGCGAACATTCAGTACTTC.

This clone was counted a single time. The chain carries TRBV5-4 and TRBJ2-1, with 14 bases aligning to TRBD2. Germline trimming cut 4 bases from V and 10 bases from J; bases unmatched to any gene: 7. The CDR3 extends over 15 amino acids. The germline gives CDR1 SGHNT, CDR2 YYREEE (reference sequence). In DNA form, the CDR3 reads TGTGCCAGCAGCCCGGGACTAGCGGGAGCTGAAGAGCAGTTCTTC. Translation: CASSPGLAGAEEQFF.

The CDR3 loop reads CASSMGRDQPQHF. The CDR3 DNA follows: TGTGCCAGTAGTATGGGCAGGGATCAGCCCCAGCATTTT. This chain links TRBV19 with TRBJ1-5; maybe TRBD1 (5 bases). Trimming removed 3 bases from V and 5 bases from J, with 8 bases in between. Germline V lookup: CDR1 LNHDA, CDR2 SQIVND (reference sequence). The CDR3 totals 13 residues. Combining the CDR3 with reference TRBV19 and TRBJ1-5 gives the whole variable domain DGGITQSPKYLFRKEGQNVTLSCEQNLNHDAMYWYRQDPGQGLRLIYYSQIVNDFQKGDIAEGYSVSREKKESFPLTVTSAQKNPTAFYLCASSMGRDQPQHFGDGTRLSIL.

The V gene is TRBV6-4, the J gene TRBJ1-5; unclear D gene. The CDR3 covers 13 residues. Germline CDR1 reads MRHNA; CDR2 reads SNTAGT. Deletions cut 5 bases from V and 7 bases from J, with 12 bases between. The CDR3 DNA is TGTGCCAGCAGTCTCGATCTCCGGCAGCCCCAGCATTTT. Protein sequence: CASSLDLRQPQHF.

This chain connects TRBV7-8 to TRBJ1-2; unclear D gene. Trimming cost V 5 bases and J 0 bases, with 16 bases left between them. CDR3 length: 16 amino acids. In germline, CDR1 is SGHVS, CDR2 FQNEAQ. Here the CDR3 reads CASSRRFLGPNYGYTF. CDR3 DNA: TGTGCCAGCAGCCGACGGTTTCTGGGCCCTAACTATGGCTACACCTTC.

The rearrangement joins TRBV11-2 to TRBJ2-5; D perhaps matches TRBD1 (6 bases). The CDR3 spans 14 residues. V was trimmed by 4 bases and J by 0 bases, leaving 9 bases between them. Looked up from germline, CDR1 is SGHAT and CDR2 is FQNNGV. The CDR3: CASSSDRYQETQYF. CDR3 nucleotide sequence: TGTGCCAGCAGCTCTGACAGGTACCAAGAGACCCAGTACTTC.

This clone is a singleton in its sample. Here the CDR3 DNA reads TGTGCCAGCAGCTTGGCCCCGACATCTGGAAACACCATATATTTT. This sequence encodes CASSLAPTSGNTIYF. The chain links TRBV5-5 to TRBJ1-3, with D unclear. This CDR3 region has 15 residues. The V and J ends lost 0 bases and 1 base respectively, with 8 bases between them. CDR1 and CDR2 from the germline V gene are SGHKS and YYEKEE (reference sequence).

This chain links TRBV9 with TRBJ1-3; the match to TRBD1 covers 7 bases. Germline V gene sequence: CDR1 SGDLS, CDR2 YYNGEE. The CDR3 is 15 residues long. V shed 0 bases and J 1 base; nucleotides not matched to a gene: 1. The CDR3 reads CASSVATGSGNTIYF. The CDR3 DNA sequence: TGTGCCAGCAGCGTAGCGACAGGGTCTGGAAACACCATATATTTT.

The chain combines TRBV30 with TRBJ2-7; D is uncertain. CDR3 length: 14 amino acids. Germline loops: CDR1 GTSNPN, CDR2 SVGIG (reference sequence). V was trimmed by 4 bases and J by 0 bases, leaving 13 bases between them. CDR3 protein: CAWIPGMRSYEQYF. CDR3 in DNA: TGTGCCTGGATTCCCGGCATGCGCTCCTACGAGCAGTACTTC. Supplemented by reference TRBV30 and TRBJ2-7, the full variable domain reads SQTIHQWPATLVQPVGSPLSLECTVEGTSNPNLYWYRQAAGRGLQLLFYSVGIGQISSEVPQNLSASRPQDRQFILSSKKLLLSDSGFYLCAWIPGMRSYEQYFGPGTRLTVT.

Here the CDR3 DNA reads TGTGCCAGCAGCTTCACCGGGACGATTAGATCACCCCTCCACTTT. It yields the protein CASSFTGTIRSPLHF. The rearrangement uses TRBV5-6 and TRBJ1-6; possibly TRBD1 for D (5 bases). Germline-derived CDR1 and CDR2 are SGHDT and YYEEEE. CDR3 length: 15 residues. Trimming stripped 2 bases from V and 10 bases from J, with 16 bases between.

The CDR3 spells CASSKEELSTYEQYF. DNA of the CDR3: TGTGCCAGCAGCAAAGAAGAGTTAAGCACCTACGAGCAGTACTTC. The genes are TRBV21-1 and TRBJ2-7; the table's D call, TRBD2, has no DNA check behind it. TRBV21-1 is an annotated pseudogene. This CDR3 has 15 residues.

This rearrangement joins TRBV2 to TRBJ2-5; unclear D gene. Germline CDR1 reads SNHLY; CDR2 reads FYNNEI. V dropped 6 bases and J dropped 0 bases, with 14 bases sitting between them. This CDR3 spans 15 amino acids. The CDR3 sequence: CASSRRALYQETQYF. The DNA of the CDR3 is TGTGCCAGCAGCCGGCGAGCCTTGTACCAAGAGACCCAGTACTTC. Complete variable domain (other parts from reference TRBV2 and TRBJ2-5): EPEVTQTPSHQVTQMGQEVILRCVPISNHLYFYWYRQILGQKVEFLVSFYNNEISEKSEIFDDQFSVERPDGSNFTLKIRSTKLEDSAMYFCASSRRALYQETQYFGPGTRLLVL.

The chain uses TRBV6-5 and TRBJ1-4; TRBD1 matches at 7 bases. Germline CDR1 and CDR2: MNHEY and SVGAGI. Trimming removed 5 bases from V and 8 bases from J; junction bases left unmatched: 8. The CDR3 consists of 14 residues. The CDR3 sequence: CASSTRQGGEKLFF. For the CDR3, the DNA is TGTGCCAGCAGTACTCGACAGGGAGGCGAAAAACTGTTTTTT.

The J gene is TRBJ2-3, the V gene TRBV6-6, with 11 bases lining up with TRBD2. V dropped 6 bases and J dropped 5; count of bases not matched to a gene: 4. This CDR3 spans 14 amino acids. Looked up from germline, CDR1 is MNHNY and CDR2 is SVGAGI (reference sequence). CDR3 region: CASSLGLAGDTQYF. In DNA, the CDR3 is TGTGCCAGCAGCCTAGGACTAGCGGGAGATACGCAGTATTTT.

This clone turned up a few times. This chain uses TRBV4-1 with TRBJ2-6; D is tentatively TRBD1 or TRBD2 (5 bases each). The V end lost 6 bases, the J end lost 0 bases, and 18 bases lay between the germline ends. Germline assignment: CDR1 MGHRA and CDR2 YSYEKL. The CDR3 spans 18 residues. CDR3 region: CASSRPGRIRSGANVLTF. CDR3 coding DNA: TGCGCCAGCAGTCGACCGGGACGGATCCGCTCTGGGGCCAACGTCCTGACTTTC.

CDR3 region: CASSYGGASYNEQFF. The CDR3 DNA is TGTGCCAGCAGTTACGGCGGGGCCTCCTACAATGAGCAGTTCTTC. The gene calls are TRBV6-6 and TRBJ2-1, with a tentative D call TRBD2 (6 bases). Germline CDR1 MNHNY, CDR2 SVGAGI (reference sequence). Trimming pared 2 bases from V and 0 bases from J, leaving 8 bases between. The CDR3 consists of 15 residues.

This chain joins TRBV28 and TRBJ2-7; TRBD2 matches 13 bases. CDR1 and CDR2 from the germline V gene are MDHEN and SYDVKM. J lost 5 bases, V lost 5 bases, and 12 bases had no gene match. The CDR3 runs 17 residues. The CDR3 loop is CASSTLAGGGAPDEQYF. CDR3 sequence (DNA): TGTGCCAGCAGTACACTAGCGGGAGGGGGGGCCCCGGACGAGCAGTACTTC.